Listed here are 7 T cell receptor beta chains from one sample, sequenced in a study of blood T cell repertoires in COVID-19. Produced via immunoSEQ multiplex PCR; TCRdb's table is partial and in-frame only. The profile shows approximately 210,000 clones, roughly nine tenths of them singletons. Sample: peripheral blood. Receptor source: a woman aged 70-85 years with acute or convalescent COVID-19.

A remark on this clone: A read error may produce the germline difference seen at one junction end. This chain joins TRBV3-1 (or the pseudogene TRBV3-2) and TRBJ1-2, with TRBD1 identical over 8 bases. The CDR3 is 14 amino acids. Germline V gene sequence: CDR1 LGHDT, CDR2 YNNKEL (reference sequence). DNA for the CDR3: TGTGCCAGCAGCCAAGATCTTGGAAGCCGGGACAGGAGCTTC. It encodes CASSQDLGSRDRSF.

V usage is TRBV7-3 and J usage is TRBJ1-1; TRBD1 aligns across 7 bases. J lost 6 bases, V lost 4 bases, and 5 bases had no gene match. CDR1 and CDR2 (germline): SGHTA, FQGTGA. The CDR3 consists of 13 residues. The CDR3 region has the DNA TGTGCCAGCAGCTCGCGACAGGGATCTGAAGCTTTCTTT. Its protein is CASSSRQGSEAFF.

In the case of this clone: Distinct nucleotide sequences in the sample also encode this CDR3. The chain uses TRBV6-5 and TRBJ2-7; 13 bases map to TRBD2. The V gene end was trimmed by 5 bases and the J gene end by 4 bases; junction bases not matched to a gene: 2. The length of the CDR3 is 14 residues. Germline loops: CDR1 MNHEY, CDR2 SVGAGI. In DNA form, the CDR3 reads TGTGCCAGCAGTCGGACTAGCGGGAGTTACGAGCAGTACTTC. Its protein is CASSRTSGSYEQYF.

The rearrangement uses TRBV6-5 and TRBJ1-1; possible D gene TRBD1, 5 bases. The V and J ends lost 3 bases and 3 bases respectively, with 8 bases between them. Germline CDR1 MNHEY, CDR2 SVGAGI. This CDR3 comprises 13 residues. The CDR3 spells CASSYRGDTEAFF. The CDR3 coding sequence is TGTGCCAGCAGTTATAGGGGTGACACTGAAGCTTTCTTT.

This chain uses TRBV27 with TRBJ1-2; D is possibly TRBD1 (5 bases). Trimming removed 5 bases from V and 5 bases from J, with 18 bases in between. Germline lookup yields CDR1 MNHEY and CDR2 SMNVEV (reference sequence). CDR3 length equals 15 residues. CDR3 DNA sequence: TGTGCCAGCAGTCTCTCCTTCCGGGGGAATTATGGCTACACCTTC. Its protein product is CASSLSFRGNYGYTF.

The gene calls are TRBV9 and TRBJ2-2, with D possibly TRBD2 on 6 matching bases. The V end lost 1 base, the J end lost 7 bases, and 11 bases lay between the germline ends. The germline CDR1 and CDR2 sequences are SGDLS and YYNGEE. The CDR3 loop spans 14 amino acids. The CDR3 spells CASSVQGGVGELFF. The CDR3, as DNA: TGTGCCAGCAGCGTACAGGGAGGAGTCGGGGAGCTGTTTTTT. Supplemented by reference TRBV9 and TRBJ2-2, the full variable domain reads DSGVTQTPKHLITATGQRVTLRCSPRSGDLSVYWYQQSLDQGLQFLIQYYNGEERAKGNILERFSAQQFPDLHSELNLSSLELGDSALYFCASSVQGGVGELFFGEGSRLTVL.

The chain recombines TRBV19 with TRBJ1-2, with TRBD1 matching 7 bases. The CDR3 is 13 amino acids. V lost 10 bases, J lost 4 bases, and 9 bases stayed unmatched. Germline V CDR1 and CDR2: LNHDA, SQIVND (reference sequence). The CDR3 coding sequence is TGTGCCACCCAGGCGACAGGGACCTATGGCTACACCTTC. Amino acid sequence: CATQATGTYGYTF. The whole variable domain, remainder taken from reference TRBV19 and TRBJ1-2, is DGGITQSPKYLFRKEGQNVTLSCEQNLNHDAMYWYRQDPGQGLRLIYYSQIVNDFQKGDIAEGYSVSREKKESFPLTVTSAQKNPTAFYLCATQATGTYGYTFGSGTRLTVV.